This T cell receptor beta chain was captured in a study of cytomegalovirus exposure and HLA in healthy donors. Looking at the study overall: From HLA-typed donors, an early data release held around 80 million unique TCRs.

The primer mix had 60 Vbeta and 13 Jbeta primers. The assay was immunoSEQ multiplex PCR, and TCRdb's table has in-frame clones only and misses some. The profile shows approximately 110,000 clones, roughly 73% of them singletons. This CDR3 comprises 15 residues. CDR1 and CDR2 from the germline V gene are SNHLY and FYNNEI. The V and J ends lost 2 bases and 9 bases respectively, with 17 bases between them. This clone was observed a few times. Sequencing used PBMCs. The source of this sequence is a woman aged 25 to 45 in good health and CMV-seronegative. The chain joins TRBV2 to TRBJ1-5, with D possibly TRBD1 on 5 matching bases. The CDR3 is CASSEREGVGLPQHF. The CDR3 DNA reads as TGTGCCAGCAGTGAAAGGGAAGGGGTTGGATTGCCCCAGCATTTT.